Listed below are T cell receptor beta chains from one sample, sequenced in a study of blood T cell repertoires in COVID-19. Assay used: immunoSEQ multiplex PCR; TCRdb lists only in-frame clones, some missing. The sample records 300,000 to 400,000 clones, around nine tenths being singletons. Sequencing was carried out using peripheral blood. Source of these receptors: a woman under 30 who had recovered from COVID-19. CDR3s include the opening cysteine and the closing phenylalanine or tryptophan. Each record gives: J gene, D gene, V gene, clone size, CDR3 DNA, CDR3 protein. D genes are given only for firm matches. Clone size is not always given. Where it is, it says once, few, many or a class for expanded clones.

J gene: TRBJ1-2; D gene: TRBD1; V gene: TRBV7-2; clone size: -; CDR3 DNA: TGTGCCAGCAGCTTAAACAGGGGCAGAGCTAACTATGGCTACACCTTC; CDR3 protein: CASSLNRGRANYGYTF
J gene: TRBJ1-4; D gene: -; V gene: TRBV18; clone size: -; CDR3 DNA: TGTGCCAGCTCACCGAGGACATACAATCTGTTTTTT; CDR3 protein: CASSPRTYNLFF
J gene: TRBJ1-2; D gene: -; V gene: TRBV29-1; clone size: -; CDR3 DNA: TGCAGCGTTTCTCCTACAGGGACCTATGGCTACACCTTC; CDR3 protein: CSVSPTGTYGYTF
J gene: TRBJ2-5; D gene: -; V gene: TRBV28; clone size: -; CDR3 DNA: TGTGCCAGCAACCTAAATACAGGGGAGACCCAGTACTTC; CDR3 protein: CASNLNTGETQYF
J gene: TRBJ1-6; D gene: TRBD1; V gene: TRBV30; clone size: -; CDR3 DNA: TGTGCCTGGACCCCCCAGGACAGGGGATATAATTCACCCCTCCACTTT; CDR3 protein: CAWTPQDRGYNSPLHF
J gene: TRBJ1-1; D gene: -; V gene: TRBV7-9; clone size: -; CDR3 DNA: TGTGCCAGCAGCTTAGTCCAGGGTTCGACTGAAGCTTTCTTT; CDR3 protein: CASSLVQGSTEAFF
J gene: TRBJ1-1; D gene: TRBD1; V gene: TRBV5-4; clone size: -; CDR3 DNA: TGTGCCAGCAGCGTGGGACAGGGGAGGACTGAAGCTTTCTTT; CDR3 protein: CASSVGQGRTEAFF
J gene: TRBJ1-1; D gene: -; V gene: TRBV27; clone size: -; CDR3 DNA: TGTGCCAGCAGTTTATCGTCTGCGAGAACTGAAGCTTTCTTT; CDR3 protein: CASSLSSARTEAFF
J gene: TRBJ1-1; D gene: TRBD1; V gene: TRBV6-1; clone size: -; CDR3 DNA: TGTGCCAGCAGTGAACAGGGGGCGAACACTGAAGCTTTCTTT; CDR3 protein: CASSEQGANTEAFF
J gene: TRBJ1-2; D gene: -; V gene: TRBV4-3; clone size: -; CDR3 DNA: TGCGCCAGCAGCCAAGGAGGAGACTATGGCTACACCTTC; CDR3 protein: CASSQGGDYGYTF
J gene: TRBJ1-1; D gene: TRBD1; V gene: TRBV19; clone size: -; CDR3 DNA: TGTGCCAGTAGTAACAGGGGGGCGAACACTGAAGCTTTCTTT; CDR3 protein: CASSNRGANTEAFF
J gene: TRBJ1-2; D gene: -; V gene: TRBV18; clone size: -; CDR3 DNA: TGTGCCAGCTCATCCCGAGATGGTGGCTACACCTTC; CDR3 protein: CASSSRDGGYTF
J gene: TRBJ2-3; D gene: TRBD2; V gene: TRBV24-1; clone size: -; CDR3 DNA: TGTGCCACCAGTGATTTTAGGCTAGCGGGCACAGATACGCAGTATTTT; CDR3 protein: CATSDFRLAGTDTQYF
J gene: TRBJ2-1; D gene: TRBD1; V gene: TRBV12-5; clone size: -; CDR3 DNA: TGTGCTAGTGGTTGGACAGGGAAAAAGGGTGAGCAGTTCTTC; CDR3 protein: CASGWTGKKGEQFF
J gene: TRBJ2-2; D gene: -; V gene: TRBV2; clone size: -; CDR3 DNA: TGTGCCAGCAGTGAACTGACAAACACCGGGGAGCTGTTTTTT; CDR3 protein: CASSELTNTGELFF
J gene: TRBJ2-2; D gene: -; V gene: TRBV9; clone size: -; CDR3 DNA: TGTGCCAGCAGCGCCCCCAGGACAGACTTAAACACCGGGGAGCTGTTTTTT; CDR3 protein: CASSAPRTDLNTGELFF
J gene: TRBJ2-6; D gene: -; V gene: TRBV7-2; clone size: -; CDR3 DNA: TGTGCCAGCACCCCCGGGGGTCGTGCACCGGGGGCCAACGTCCTGACTTTC; CDR3 protein: CASTPGGRAPGANVLTF
J gene: TRBJ1-4; D gene: -; V gene: TRBV15; clone size: -; CDR3 DNA: TGTGCCACCAGCAGAGGGGGAGGGATTGCAACTAATGAAAAACTGTTTTTT; CDR3 protein: CATSRGGGIATNEKLFF
J gene: TRBJ1-6; D gene: -; V gene: TRBV6-6; clone size: -; CDR3 DNA: TGTGCCAGCAGTTCTTACGACAGCCGGAATTCACCCCTCCACTTT; CDR3 protein: CASSSYDSRNSPLHF
J gene: TRBJ1-1; D gene: -; V gene: TRBV7-9; clone size: -; CDR3 DNA: TGTGCCAGCAGCTTAGCCTTGGGAGAGAACACTGAAGCTTTCTTT; CDR3 protein: CASSLALGENTEAFF
J gene: TRBJ2-1; D gene: -; V gene: TRBV7-2; clone size: -; CDR3 DNA: TGTGCCAGCAGCCTCACTACAGGGGCGGGGTACAATGAGCAGTTCTTC; CDR3 protein: CASSLTTGAGYNEQFF
J gene: TRBJ2-6; D gene: TRBD2; V gene: TRBV6-2/TRBV6-3; clone size: -; CDR3 DNA: TGTGCCAGCAGTTACTCCCTAGCGGGAGATGCTGGGGCCAACGTCCTGACTTTC; CDR3 protein: CASSYSLAGDAGANVLTF
J gene: TRBJ2-2; D gene: -; V gene: TRBV15; clone size: -; CDR3 DNA: TGTGCCACCAGCTTAGCGGTCTCGAACACCGGGGAGCTGTTTTTT; CDR3 protein: CATSLAVSNTGELFF
J gene: TRBJ1-2; D gene: -; V gene: TRBV12-3/TRBV12-4; clone size: -; CDR3 DNA: TGTGCCAGCAGACAGGGTAACTATGGCTACACCTTC; CDR3 protein: CASRQGNYGYTF
J gene: TRBJ1-4; D gene: -; V gene: TRBV2; clone size: -; CDR3 DNA: TGTGCCACTAACAGGATCCAAAATGAAAAACTGTTTTTT; CDR3 protein: CATNRIQNEKLFF
J gene: TRBJ1-3; D gene: -; V gene: TRBV19; clone size: few; CDR3 DNA: TGTGCCAGTAGTCCAGGGGACCGGACCCCTGTGTACACCATATATTTT; CDR3 protein: CASSPGDRTPVYTIYF
J gene: TRBJ2-1; D gene: -; V gene: TRBV6-5; clone size: -; CDR3 DNA: TGTGCCAGCAGTTCCGCGGGGGCCAATGAGCAGTTCTTC; CDR3 protein: CASSSAGANEQFF
J gene: TRBJ1-5; D gene: -; V gene: TRBV24-1; clone size: -; CDR3 DNA: TGTGCCACCAGTGATTCCCGGTCCCAGCATTTT; CDR3 protein: CATSDSRSQHF
J gene: TRBJ1-5; D gene: -; V gene: TRBV4-1; clone size: -; CDR3 DNA: TGCGCCAGCAGCCAAGTGGAGGGGAGCAATCAGCCCCAGCATTTT; CDR3 protein: CASSQVEGSNQPQHF
J gene: TRBJ2-3; D gene: TRBD2; V gene: TRBV7-9; clone size: -; CDR3 DNA: TGTGCCAGCAGCCATCTGTCCGGGAGGGCCCTCCGTACAGATACGCAGTATTTT; CDR3 protein: CASSHLSGRALRTDTQYF
J gene: TRBJ1-4; D gene: TRBD1; V gene: TRBV10-3; clone size: -; CDR3 DNA: TGTGCCATCAGTGAGACAGGGGGCGATGAAAAACTGTTTTTT; CDR3 protein: CAISETGGDEKLFF
J gene: TRBJ2-6; D gene: -; V gene: TRBV7-2; clone size: -; CDR3 DNA: TGTGCCAGCAGCTTAAGGCCCCGGGGGTCCGGGGCCAACGTCCTGACTTTC; CDR3 protein: CASSLRPRGSGANVLTF
J gene: TRBJ1-1; D gene: TRBD1; V gene: TRBV5-1; clone size: -; CDR3 DNA: TGCGCCAGCAGCACCCAGACAGGGGGCACTGAAGCTTTCTTT; CDR3 protein: CASSTQTGGTEAFF
J gene: TRBJ2-3; D gene: TRBD1; V gene: TRBV4-1; clone size: -; CDR3 DNA: TGCGCCAGCAGCCAAGGGCCGGACAGGCCCACAGATACGCAGTATTTT; CDR3 protein: CASSQGPDRPTDTQYF
J gene: TRBJ1-1; D gene: -; V gene: TRBV14; clone size: -; CDR3 DNA: TGTGCCAGCAGCCAAGTGAGAGGCACTGAAGCTTTCTTT; CDR3 protein: CASSQVRGTEAFF
J gene: TRBJ1-2; D gene: TRBD1; V gene: TRBV10-3; clone size: -; CDR3 DNA: TGTGCCATCAGTGGGACAGGGCGAACTAACTATGGCTACACCTTC; CDR3 protein: CAISGTGRTNYGYTF
J gene: TRBJ2-1; D gene: -; V gene: TRBV6-2/TRBV6-3; clone size: -; CDR3 DNA: TGTGCCAGCAGTTACTCTCCAGGGACCTACAATGAGCAGTTCTTC; CDR3 protein: CASSYSPGTYNEQFF
J gene: TRBJ1-1; D gene: -; V gene: TRBV20-1; clone size: -; CDR3 DNA: TGCAGTGCTTCTGAGGGCACTGAAGCTTTCTTT; CDR3 protein: CSASEGTEAFF
J gene: TRBJ2-1; D gene: TRBD2; V gene: TRBV5-5; clone size: -; CDR3 DNA: TGTGCCAGCAACCTTAGCGGGAGAGGATCCTACAATGAGCAGTTCTTC; CDR3 protein: CASNLSGRGSYNEQFF
J gene: TRBJ2-5; D gene: -; V gene: TRBV6-2/TRBV6-3; clone size: -; CDR3 DNA: TGTGCCAGCAGTTACAGGGGAGGTCGAGAGACCCAGTACTTC; CDR3 protein: CASSYRGGRETQYF
J gene: TRBJ1-4; D gene: -; V gene: TRBV6-5; clone size: -; CDR3 DNA: TGTGCCAGCAGTGACTCGGGGGCCCCTAATGAAAAACTGTTTTTT; CDR3 protein: CASSDSGAPNEKLFF